This T cell receptor beta chain is from a study of response to subunit inactivated influenza vaccine. This clonotype was found a few times. V shed 0 bases and J 7 bases; nucleotides not matched to a gene: 14. The CDR3 loop spans 17 amino acids. Germline loops: CDR1 SGHVS, CDR2 FNYEAQ. TCRdb redid the calling of the RT-PCR reads with MiXCR, one entry per CDR3 protein. The sample lists under 200,000 distinct CDR3 sequences, roughly a tenth occurring once. The chain joins TRBV7-6 to TRBJ1-2, with 7 bases aligning to TRBD1. This receptor was obtained from a man aged 50-75 years who received an inactivated influenza vaccine. Sequencing used CD8+ T cells sorted from PBMCs, obtained roughly 24 months after vaccination. CDR3 DNA sequence: TGTGCCAGCAGCTTAGCGTCCCGGGACAGTTGGAGACGTGGCTACACCTTC. It yields the protein CASSLASRDSWRRGYTF.